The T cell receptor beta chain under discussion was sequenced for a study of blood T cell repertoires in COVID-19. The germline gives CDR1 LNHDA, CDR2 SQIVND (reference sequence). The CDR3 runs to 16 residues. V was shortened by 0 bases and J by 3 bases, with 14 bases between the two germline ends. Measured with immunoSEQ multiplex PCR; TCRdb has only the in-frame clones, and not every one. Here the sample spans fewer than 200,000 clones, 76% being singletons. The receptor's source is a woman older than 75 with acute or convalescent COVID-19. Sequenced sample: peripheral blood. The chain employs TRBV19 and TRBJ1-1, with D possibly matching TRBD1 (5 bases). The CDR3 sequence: CASSIEAGVGDTEAFF. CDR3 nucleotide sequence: TGTGCCAGTAGTATAGAAGCGGGGGTTGGGGACACTGAAGCTTTCTTT.